This passage covers 10 T cell receptor beta chains from one sample sequenced in a study of blood T cell repertoires in COVID-19. Profiled with immunoSEQ multiplex PCR; TCRdb holds only in-frame clones, not every one. The sample has approximately 220,000 clones, roughly four fifths seen once. Sequenced: peripheral blood. The receptor set was obtained from a woman aged 35 to 49 with active or convalescent COVID-19.

The V gene is TRBV19, the J gene TRBJ2-1, with 8 bases aligning to TRBD1. The CDR3 runs 14 residues. Germline loops: CDR1 LNHDA, CDR2 SQIVND (reference sequence). Unmatched junction bases numbered 3, after V lost 6 bases and J lost 2 bases. CDR3 loop: CASRRQGTYNEQFF. CDR3 nucleotides: TGTGCCAGTAGGCGACAGGGGACCTACAATGAGCAGTTCTTC. The whole variable domain, remainder taken from reference TRBV19 and TRBJ2-1, is DGGITQSPKYLFRKEGQNVTLSCEQNLNHDAMYWYRQDPGQGLRLIYYSQIVNDFQKGDIAEGYSVSREKKESFPLTVTSAQKNPTAFYLCASRRQGTYNEQFFGPGTRLTVL.

The CDR3 region is CASSQERTSGGTSYNEQFF. CDR3 sequence (DNA): TGTGCCAGCAGCCAAGAAAGGACTAGCGGGGGTACCTCCTACAATGAGCAGTTCTTC. The chain employs TRBV3-1 (or the pseudogene TRBV3-2) and TRBJ2-1; TRBD2 matches 13 bases. From germline, CDR1 is LGHDT and CDR2 YNNKEL (reference sequence). This CDR3 region has 19 residues. Trimming took 0 bases from V and 0 from J; bases not matched to a gene: 5.

The chain has TRBV5-1 and TRBJ2-3; 9 bases fit TRBD1. V shed 5 bases, J shed 2 bases, and the junction held 3 bases outside the gene matches. CDR3 length equals 14 residues. Per the germline V gene, CDR1 is SGHRS and CDR2 is YFSETQ. The CDR3 sequence: CASRRTGDTDTQYF. The CDR3 DNA reads TGCGCCAGCAGGAGGACAGGGGACACAGATACGCAGTATTTT. The full variable domain, completed using reference TRBV5-1 and TRBJ2-3, is KAGVTQTPRYLIKTRGQQVTLSCSPISGHRSVSWYQQTPGQGLQFLFEYFSETQRNKGNFPGRFSGRQFSNSRSEMNVSTLELGDSALYLCASRRTGDTDTQYFGPGTRLTVL.

The chain couples TRBV9 to TRBJ1-5; 8 bases align to TRBD1. The CDR3 extends over 14 amino acids. Germline values: CDR1 SGDLS, CDR2 YYNGEE. The ends lost 4 bases at V and 9 bases at J; junction bases unmatched: 9. CDR3 residues: CASSSGTGSRPQHF. The CDR3 region has the DNA TGTGCCAGCAGCTCAGGGACAGGTTCCCGGCCCCAGCATTTT. Supplemented by reference TRBV9 and TRBJ1-5, the full variable domain reads DSGVTQTPKHLITATGQRVTLRCSPRSGDLSVYWYQQSLDQGLQFLIQYYNGEERAKGNILERFSAQQFPDLHSELNLSSLELGDSALYFCASSSGTGSRPQHFGDGTRLSIL.

V is TRBV15 and J is TRBJ2-3, with TRBD1 matching over 9 bases. The CDR3 has 15 amino acids. V was pared by 3 bases and J by 11 bases, with 12 bases of the junction left unmatched. Looked up from germline, CDR1 is LNHNV and CDR2 is YYDKDF (reference sequence). In DNA form, the CDR3 reads TGTGCCACCAGCAGGCTGGGACAGGGACATTGGGAGCAGTATTTT. Translating gives CATSRLGQGHWEQYF.

This clone was detected a few times. The chain employs TRBV18 and TRBJ2-7; D is ambiguous. Germline lookup yields CDR1 KGHSH and CDR2 LQKENI. This CDR3 has 14 amino acids. V was trimmed by 1 base and J by 1 base, leaving 8 bases between them. Written as DNA, the CDR3 is TGTGCCAGCTCACCACGGCCCTGGTCCTACGAGCAGTACTTC. This codes for CASSPRPWSYEQYF.

J is TRBJ1-2 and V is TRBV6-1; possibly TRBD1 for D (5 bases). The ends were cut back, 5 bases at V and 2 bases at J, with 9 bases in the middle. The CDR3 has 13 residues. Germline V gene sequence: CDR1 MNHNS, CDR2 SASEGT. Here the CDR3 reads CASSSQGNYGYTF. In DNA, the CDR3 is TGTGCCAGCAGTTCCCAGGGAAACTATGGCTACACCTTC.

The chain combines TRBV2 with TRBJ2-6; D is uncertain. This CDR3 spans 16 amino acids. The germline V gene has CDR1 SNHLY and CDR2 FYNNEI. Trimming left V 8 bases short and J 0 bases short, with 14 bases between. The CDR3 nucleotides are TGTGCCAGCCACCCCTTAGTTGGCTCTGGGGCCAACGTCCTGACTTTC. Its protein product is CASHPLVGSGANVLTF.

This clone appeared a single time. The chain uses TRBV2 and TRBJ2-4, with D tentatively TRBD2 (6 bases). Germline assignment: CDR1 SNHLY and CDR2 FYNNEI. Between the trimmed V and J ends, which lost 8 bases and 0 bases, there was a span of 14 bases. This CDR3 comprises 15 residues. CDR3 DNA sequence: TGTGCCAGCGGGGCAACGGGGGTAGCCAAAAACATTCAGTACTTC. It translates to CASGATGVAKNIQYF.

CDR3 loop: CASLDEDRLSYNEQFF. CDR3 nucleotides: TGTGCCAGCCTAGACGAGGACAGACTCTCCTACAATGAGCAGTTCTTC. The J gene is TRBJ2-1, the V gene TRBV2; D is perhaps TRBD1 (6 bases). Germline-derived CDR1 and CDR2 are SNHLY and FYNNEI. This CDR3 is 16 amino acids long. Trimming removed 8 bases from V and 0 bases from J, with 17 bases in between.